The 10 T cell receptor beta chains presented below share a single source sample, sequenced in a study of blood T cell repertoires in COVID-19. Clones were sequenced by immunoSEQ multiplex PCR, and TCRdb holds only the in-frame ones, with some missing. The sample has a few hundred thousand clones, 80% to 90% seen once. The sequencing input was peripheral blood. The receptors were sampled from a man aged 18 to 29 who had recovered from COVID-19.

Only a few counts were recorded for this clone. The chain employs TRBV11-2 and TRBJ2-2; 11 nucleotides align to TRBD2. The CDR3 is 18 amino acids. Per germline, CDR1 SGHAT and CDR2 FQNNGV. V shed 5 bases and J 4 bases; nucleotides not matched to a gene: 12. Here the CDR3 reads CASSQRLAGRGSTGELFF. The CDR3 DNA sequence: TGTGCCAGCAGCCAAAGACTAGCGGGGAGGGGGAGCACCGGGGAGCTGTTTTTT.

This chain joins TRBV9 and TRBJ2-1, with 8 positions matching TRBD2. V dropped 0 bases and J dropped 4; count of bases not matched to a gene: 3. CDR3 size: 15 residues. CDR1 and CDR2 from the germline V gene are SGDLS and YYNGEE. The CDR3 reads CASSVVAGIYNEQFF. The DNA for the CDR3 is TGTGCCAGCAGCGTAGTAGCGGGAATTTACAATGAGCAGTTCTTC.

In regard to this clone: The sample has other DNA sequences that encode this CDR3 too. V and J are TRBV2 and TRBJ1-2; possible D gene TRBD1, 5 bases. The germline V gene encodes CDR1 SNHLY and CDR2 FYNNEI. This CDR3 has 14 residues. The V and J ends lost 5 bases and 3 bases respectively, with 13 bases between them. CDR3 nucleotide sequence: TGTGCCAGCAGTCCGGGACGGAGGGACTATGGCTACACCTTC. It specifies CASSPGRRDYGYTF.

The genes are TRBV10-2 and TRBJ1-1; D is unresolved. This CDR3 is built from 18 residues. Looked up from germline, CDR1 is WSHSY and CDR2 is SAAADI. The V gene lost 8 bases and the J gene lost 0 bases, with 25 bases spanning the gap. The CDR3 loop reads CASSEGWPPLGVNTEAFF. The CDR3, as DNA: TGCGCCAGCTCGGAGGGCTGGCCCCCGCTGGGAGTGAACACTGAAGCTTTCTTT.

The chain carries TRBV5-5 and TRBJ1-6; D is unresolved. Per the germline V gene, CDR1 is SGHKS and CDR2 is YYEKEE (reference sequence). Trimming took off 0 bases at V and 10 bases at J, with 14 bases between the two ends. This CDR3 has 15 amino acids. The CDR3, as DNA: TGTGCCAGCAGCTTGGAGGCCGGGGTTGGCTCACCCCTCCACTTT. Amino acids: CASSLEAGVGSPLHF.

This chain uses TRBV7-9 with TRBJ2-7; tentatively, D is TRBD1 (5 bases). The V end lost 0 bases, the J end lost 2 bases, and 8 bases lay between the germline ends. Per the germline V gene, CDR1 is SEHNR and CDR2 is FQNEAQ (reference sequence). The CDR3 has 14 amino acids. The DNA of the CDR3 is TGTGCCAGCAGCTTAGCGGTGGGGCCCTACGAGCAGTACTTC. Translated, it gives CASSLAVGPYEQYF.

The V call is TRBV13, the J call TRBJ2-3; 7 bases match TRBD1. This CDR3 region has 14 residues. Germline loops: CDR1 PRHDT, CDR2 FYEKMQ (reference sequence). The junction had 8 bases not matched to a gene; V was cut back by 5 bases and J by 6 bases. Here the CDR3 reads CASSPDRVWDTQYF. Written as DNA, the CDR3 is TGTGCCAGCAGCCCTGACAGGGTGTGGGATACGCAGTATTTT.

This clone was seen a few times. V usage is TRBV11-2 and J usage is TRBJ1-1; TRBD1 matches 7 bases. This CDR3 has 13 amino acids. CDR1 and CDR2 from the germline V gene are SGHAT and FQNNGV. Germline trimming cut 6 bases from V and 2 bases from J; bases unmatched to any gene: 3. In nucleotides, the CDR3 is TGTGCCAGCAGGTACAGGGGAAACACTGAAGCTTTCTTT. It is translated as CASRYRGNTEAFF. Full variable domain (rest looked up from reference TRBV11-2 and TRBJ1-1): EAGVAQSPRYKIIEKRQSVAFWCNPISGHATLYWYQQILGQGPKLLIQFQNNGVVDDSQLPKDRFSAERLKGVDSTLKIQPAKLEDSAVYLCASRYRGNTEAFFGQGTRLTVV.

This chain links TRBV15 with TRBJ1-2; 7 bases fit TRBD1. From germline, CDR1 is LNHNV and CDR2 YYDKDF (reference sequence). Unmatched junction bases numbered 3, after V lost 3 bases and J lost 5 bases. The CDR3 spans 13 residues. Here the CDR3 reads CATSRGTAYGYTF. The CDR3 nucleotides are TGTGCCACCAGCAGGGGGACAGCTTATGGCTACACCTTC. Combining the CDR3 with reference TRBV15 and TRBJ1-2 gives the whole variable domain DAMVIQNPRYQVTQFGKPVTLSCSQTLNHNVMYWYQQKSSQAPKLLFHYYDKDFNNEADTPDNFQSRRPNTSFCFLDIRSPGLGDTAMYLCATSRGTAYGYTFGSGTRLTVV.

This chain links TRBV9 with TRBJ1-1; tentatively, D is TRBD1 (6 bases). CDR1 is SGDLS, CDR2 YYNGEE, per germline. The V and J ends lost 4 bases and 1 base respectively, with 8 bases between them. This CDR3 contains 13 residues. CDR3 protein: CASSKDRNTEAFF. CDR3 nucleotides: TGTGCCAGCAGCAAGGACAGGAACACTGAAGCTTTCTTT. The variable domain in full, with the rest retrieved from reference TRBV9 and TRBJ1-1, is DSGVTQTPKHLITATGQRVTLRCSPRSGDLSVYWYQQSLDQGLQFLIQYYNGEERAKGNILERFSAQQFPDLHSELNLSSLELGDSALYFCASSKDRNTEAFFGQGTRLTVV.